This TCR beta chain was sequenced during a study of blood T cell repertoires in COVID-19. Per the authors' pipeline: Nucleated cell number was recorded as an estimate derived from reference gene primer amplification. Only in-frame clones appear in the TCRdb table, and some are missing; sequencing was by immunoSEQ multiplex PCR. That table gives V, J and clone size, and the DNA gave D and trimming. The sample yields roughly 48,000 clones, 93% seen once. Trimming took 6 bases from V and 1 from J; bases not matched to a gene: 3. This CDR3 is 13 amino acids long. The V gene's germline CDR1 is MNHEY and CDR2 SVGAGI. Enrollment of patients from Seattle took place during active infection, with longitudinal follow-up.

The clonotype was recovered from a man aged 60 to 75 with COVID-19, enrolled during active disease. The chain uses TRBV6-5 and TRBJ2-7; 7 bases align to TRBD1. Sequenced material: peripheral blood. Written as DNA, the CDR3 is TGTGCCAGCAGCGGACAGGCTTCCTACGAGCAGTACTTC. It specifies CASSGQASYEQYF.